Below, 10 T cell receptor beta chains from the same sample are listed, as sequenced in a study of T cell repertoires in cytomegalovirus infection. In TCRdb, the reads were re-called with MiXCR into one record per CDR3 protein. The table lists fewer than 550,000 distinct CDR3 sequences, approximately 11% of them singletons, with roughly 10% in the top ten. The sequenced material came from PBMCs. The receptor set was obtained from a human donor in good health (CMV status not recorded). Some clones in this sample may be carry-over from other donors' samples.

This clonotype has a count of ten or more. The V and J genes are TRBV7-2 and TRBJ1-5; D not resolved. The CDR3 loop spans 15 amino acids. V was trimmed by 5 bases and J by 3 bases, leaving 14 bases between them. The germline CDR1 and CDR2 sequences are SGHTA and FQGNSA. CDR3 DNA: TGTGCCAGCAGCCTCGAGGACGGAATCAATCAGCCCCAGCATTTT. Protein: CASSLEDGINQPQHF.

The rearrangement uses TRBV19 and TRBJ2-6, with D perhaps TRBD1 (6 bases). The CDR3 consists of 16 residues. V was cut by 6 bases and J by 4 bases, with 16 bases left in between. Germline CDR1 reads LNHDA; CDR2 reads SQIVND (reference sequence). CDR3 residues: CASSPETGSGANVLTF. In DNA form, the CDR3 reads TGTGCCAGTAGCCCTGAGACAGGTTCCGGGGCCAACGTCCTGACTTTC.

The rearrangement uses TRBV9 and TRBJ2-7, with D possibly being TRBD2 (6 bases). CDR3 size: 14 residues. Germline CDR1 and CDR2: SGDLS and YYNGEE. Trimming took off 0 bases at V and 6 bases at J, with 13 bases between the two ends. As DNA, the CDR3 is TGTGCCAGCAGCGTAGCTGGAGGGACCGCCGAGCAGTACTTC. Translated: CASSVAGGTAEQYF.

The V gene is TRBV2, the J gene TRBJ2-5; 11 bases fit TRBD2. The CDR3 totals 14 residues. Looked up from germline, CDR1 is SNHLY and CDR2 is FYNNEI. The ends lost 9 bases at V and 4 bases at J; junction bases unmatched: 7. The DNA of the CDR3 is TGTGCCAGTGCCGGGACTAGCGGAAGAGAGACCCAGTACTTC. Amino acid sequence: CASAGTSGRETQYF.

Here the CDR3 DNA reads TGTGCCAGCTCGCCTGGGGCCACCGGGGAGCTGTTTTTT. It encodes CASSPGATGELFF. This chain uses TRBV18 with TRBJ2-2; perhaps TRBD1 as D (5 bases). There are 13 residues in the CDR3. Trimming stripped 6 bases from V and 4 bases from J, with 9 bases between. CDR1 is KGHSH, CDR2 LQKENI, per germline.

Only a few counts were recorded for this clonotype. V gene TRBV19 combines with J gene TRBJ1-4; 10 positions match TRBD1. This CDR3 spans 15 amino acids. Trimming took 4 bases from V and 8 from J; bases not matched to a gene: 7. Per the germline V gene, CDR1 is LNHDA and CDR2 is SQIVND (reference sequence). The CDR3 nucleotides read TGTGCCAGTAGTAGCCCGGGACAGGGGACAGAAAAACTGTTTTTT. This gives the protein CASSSPGQGTEKLFF.

This clonotype has only a few counts. The chain carries TRBV18 and TRBJ1-3; D gene unclear. Germline values: CDR1 KGHSH, CDR2 LQKENI. Between the trimmed V and J ends, which lost 3 bases and 1 base, there was a span of 10 bases. This CDR3 comprises 15 residues. CDR3 sequence: CASSPRTQSGNTIYF. In DNA, the CDR3 is TGTGCCAGCTCACCCAGGACCCAGTCTGGAAACACCATATATTTT.

The J gene is TRBJ2-3, the V gene TRBV10-1, with a tentative D call TRBD2 (6 bases). The CDR3 contains 15 residues. CDR1 is WNHNN, CDR2 SYGVQD, per germline (reference sequence). The V and J ends lost 3 bases and 4 bases respectively, with 14 bases between them. CDR3: CASSEGQGGADTQYF. The CDR3 bases are TGCGCCAGCAGTGAAGGCCAGGGAGGAGCAGATACGCAGTATTTT.

The table lists this clonotype with many counts. The CDR3 DNA sequence: TGTGCCAGCAGTTTTCAGAACCAGGCCGGGGAGCTGTTTTTT. Its translation is CASSFQNQAGELFF. The chain links TRBV12-3 or TRBV12-4 to TRBJ2-2; no definite D call. Trimming pared 3 bases from V and 6 bases from J, leaving 11 bases between. The CDR3 is made up of 14 amino acids.

This clonotype was seen many times. This rearrangement joins TRBV6-1 to TRBJ2-1; 8 positions agree with TRBD2. V was pared by 3 bases and J by 3 bases, with 4 bases of the junction left unmatched. Germline assignment: CDR1 MNHNS and CDR2 SASEGT. The CDR3 totals 15 residues. The CDR3 spells CASSEGAGDYNEQFF. The DNA of the CDR3 is TGTGCCAGCAGTGAGGGAGCGGGAGACTACAATGAGCAGTTCTTC.